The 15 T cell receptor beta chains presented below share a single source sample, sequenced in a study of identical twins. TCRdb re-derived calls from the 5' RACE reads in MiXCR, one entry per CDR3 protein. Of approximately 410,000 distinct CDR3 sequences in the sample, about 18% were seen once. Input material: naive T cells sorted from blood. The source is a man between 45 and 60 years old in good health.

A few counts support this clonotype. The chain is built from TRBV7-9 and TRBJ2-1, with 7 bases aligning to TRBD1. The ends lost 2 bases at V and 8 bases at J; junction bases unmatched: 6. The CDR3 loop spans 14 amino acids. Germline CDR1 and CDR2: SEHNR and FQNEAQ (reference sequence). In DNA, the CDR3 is TGTGCCAGCAGCTTACACGGACAGGTCGATGAGCAGTTCTTC. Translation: CASSLHGQVDEQFF.

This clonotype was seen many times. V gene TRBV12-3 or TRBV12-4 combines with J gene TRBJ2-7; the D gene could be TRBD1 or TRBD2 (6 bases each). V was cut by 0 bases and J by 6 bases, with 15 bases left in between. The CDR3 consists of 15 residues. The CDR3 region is CASSLAMGGAVEQYF. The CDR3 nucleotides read TGTGCCAGCAGTTTAGCGATGGGGGGCGCGGTCGAGCAGTACTTC.

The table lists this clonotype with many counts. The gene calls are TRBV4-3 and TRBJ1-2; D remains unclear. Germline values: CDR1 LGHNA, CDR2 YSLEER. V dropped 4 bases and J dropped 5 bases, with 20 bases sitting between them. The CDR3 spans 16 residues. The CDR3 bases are TGCGCCAGCAGCCCCGGAGGCGGCGATGTAAGATATGGCTACACCTTC. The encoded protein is CASSPGGGDVRYGYTF.

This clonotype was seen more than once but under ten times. CDR3 loop: CAWSVGSAGGGHEQFF. The DNA of the CDR3 is TGTGCCTGGAGTGTAGGCTCAGCGGGAGGGGGGCATGAGCAGTTCTTC. The V call is TRBV30, the J call TRBJ2-1; 10 nucleotides agree with TRBD2. With V trimmed by 0 bases and J by 8 bases, 10 bases remained unmatched. The CDR3 length is 16 residues. The germline V gene has CDR1 GTSNPN and CDR2 SVGIG (reference sequence).

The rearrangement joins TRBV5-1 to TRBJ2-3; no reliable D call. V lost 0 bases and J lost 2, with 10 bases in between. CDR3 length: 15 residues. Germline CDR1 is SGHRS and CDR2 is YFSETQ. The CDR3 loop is CASSLALLNTDTQYF. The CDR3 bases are TGCGCCAGCAGCTTGGCCTTGCTGAACACAGATACGCAGTATTTT.

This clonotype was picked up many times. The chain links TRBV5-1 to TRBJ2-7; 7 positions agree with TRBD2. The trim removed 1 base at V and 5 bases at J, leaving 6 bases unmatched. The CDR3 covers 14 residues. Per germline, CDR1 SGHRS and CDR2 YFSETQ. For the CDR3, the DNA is TGCGCCAGCAGCTTGCCGGGGGGAAGCAACGAGCAGTACTTC. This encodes CASSLPGGSNEQYF. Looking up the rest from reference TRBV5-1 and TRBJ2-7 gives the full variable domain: KAGVTQTPRYLIKTRGQQVTLSCSPISGHRSVSWYQQTPGQGLQFLFEYFSETQRNKGNFPGRFSGRQFSNSRSEMNVSTLELGDSALYLCASSLPGGSNEQYFGPGTRLTVT.

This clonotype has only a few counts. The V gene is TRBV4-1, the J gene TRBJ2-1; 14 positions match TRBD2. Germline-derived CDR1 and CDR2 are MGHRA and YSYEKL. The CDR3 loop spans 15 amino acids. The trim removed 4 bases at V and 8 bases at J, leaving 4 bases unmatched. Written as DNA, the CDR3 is TGCGCCAGCAGCCCGGGACTAGCGGGAGCGGATGAGCAGTTCTTC. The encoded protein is CASSPGLAGADEQFF.

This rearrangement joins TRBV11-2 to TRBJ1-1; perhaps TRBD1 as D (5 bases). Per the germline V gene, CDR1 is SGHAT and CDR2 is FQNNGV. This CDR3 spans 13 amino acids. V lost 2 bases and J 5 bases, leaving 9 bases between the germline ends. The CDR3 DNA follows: TGTGCCAGCAGCTTACTCGAGGGGACTGAAGCTTTCTTT. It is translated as CASSLLEGTEAFF.

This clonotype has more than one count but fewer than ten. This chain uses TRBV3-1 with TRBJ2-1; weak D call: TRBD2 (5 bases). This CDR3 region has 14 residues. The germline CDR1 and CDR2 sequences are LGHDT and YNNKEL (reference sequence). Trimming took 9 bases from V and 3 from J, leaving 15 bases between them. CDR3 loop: CASTQDLLYNEQFF. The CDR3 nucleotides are TGTGCCAGTACCCAGGACTTACTCTACAATGAGCAGTTCTTC.

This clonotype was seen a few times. The CDR3 here is CASSRQGADGELFF. The CDR3 DNA is TGTGCCAGCAGCCGACAGGGGGCTGACGGGGAGCTGTTTTTT. The chain uses TRBV9 and TRBJ2-2, with TRBD1 identical over 10 bases. V was pared by 4 bases and J by 7 bases, with 4 bases of the junction left unmatched. Per the germline V gene, CDR1 is SGDLS and CDR2 is YYNGEE. There are 14 residues in the CDR3.

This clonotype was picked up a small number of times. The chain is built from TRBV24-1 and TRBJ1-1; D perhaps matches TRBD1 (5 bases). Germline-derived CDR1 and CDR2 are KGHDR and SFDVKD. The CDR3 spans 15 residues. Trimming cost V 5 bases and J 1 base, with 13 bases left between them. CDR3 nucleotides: TGTGCCACCAGTGTTGGGGGACGGTCGAACACTGAAGCTTTCTTT. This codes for CATSVGGRSNTEAFF.

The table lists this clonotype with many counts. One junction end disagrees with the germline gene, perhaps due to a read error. The CDR3 region is CASSSGTGTYEQYF. CDR3 DNA sequence: TGTGCCAGCAGCTCCGGGACAGGGACCTACGAGCAGTACTTC. The V gene is TRBV5-1, the J gene TRBJ2-7; 9 bases line up with TRBD1. Germline V CDR1 and CDR2: SGHRS, YFSETQ. This CDR3 has 14 residues.

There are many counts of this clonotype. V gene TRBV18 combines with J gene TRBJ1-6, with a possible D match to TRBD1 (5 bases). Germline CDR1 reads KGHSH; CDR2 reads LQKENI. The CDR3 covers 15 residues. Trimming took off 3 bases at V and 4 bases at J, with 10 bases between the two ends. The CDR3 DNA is TGTGCCAGCTCACCGGCAGGGAATTATAATTCACCCCTCCACTTT. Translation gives CASSPAGNYNSPLHF.

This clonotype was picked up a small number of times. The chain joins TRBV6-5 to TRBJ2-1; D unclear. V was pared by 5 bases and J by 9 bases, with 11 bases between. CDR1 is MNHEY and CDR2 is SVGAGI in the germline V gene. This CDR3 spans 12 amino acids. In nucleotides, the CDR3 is TGTGCCAGCAGTCGCATAGTTGTTGAGCAGTTCTTC. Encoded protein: CASSRIVVEQFF.

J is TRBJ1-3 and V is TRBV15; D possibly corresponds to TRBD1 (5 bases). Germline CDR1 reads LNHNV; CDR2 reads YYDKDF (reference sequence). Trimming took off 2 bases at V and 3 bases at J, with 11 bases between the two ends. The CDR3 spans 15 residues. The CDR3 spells CATSRRQPIGNTIYF. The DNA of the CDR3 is TGTGCCACCAGCAGAAGACAGCCCATTGGAAACACCATATATTTT.